The following is a TCR beta chain sequence with its context. Using a J-beta primer mix together with a sample-barcoded 5' primer, a second PCR was run for about 7 to 12 cycles. Each cDNA was tagged by a template-switch adaptor containing 12 random nucleotides. Each CDR3 protein gets one entry after TCRdb re-called the 5' RACE reads with MiXCR. The table has about 900,000 distinct CDR3 sequences, roughly 60% seen once. The CDR3 totals 11 residues. Germline V lookup: CDR1 SEHNR, CDR2 FQNEAQ (reference sequence). The germline V and J ends were trimmed by 5 bases and 13 bases, with 9 bases remaining between them. The sample is drawn from a study of blood T cells in healthy people across ages.

The chain is built from TRBV7-9 and TRBJ2-6; D not certain. Sequencing was done on a sample of blood. This TCR was sampled from a man younger than 40 in good health. Here the CDR3 DNA reads TGTGCCAGCAGCCTGAGTGTGGTCCTGACTTTC. Translating gives CASSLSVVLTF.